This entry is about one T cell receptor (beta chain). When the RNA was reverse transcribed, random hexamers were used with an input of about 0.45 to 1 ug. TCRdb re-called the immunoSEQ multiplex PCR reads with MiXCR, one entry per CDR3 protein. The sample consists of 150,000 or so distinct CDR3 sequences, roughly 95% of them appearing once. This entry belongs to a study of CD8 T cells in Susac syndrome. The study sequenced TCR beta in blood CD8+ and CD4+ T cells. The receptor was isolated from a human donor with Susac syndrome. The sample was CD4+ T cells from PBMCs.

The CDR3 here is CASSLEGTGFYNEQFF. DNA for the CDR3: TGTGCCAGCAGCTTAGAGGGGACAGGGTTCTACAATGAGCAGTTCTTC. The V call is TRBV11-2, the J call TRBJ2-1, with 9 bases lining up with TRBD1. V lost 0 bases, J lost 3 bases, and 3 bases stayed unmatched. The germline V gene has CDR1 SGHAT and CDR2 FQNNGV. CDR3 size: 16 residues.